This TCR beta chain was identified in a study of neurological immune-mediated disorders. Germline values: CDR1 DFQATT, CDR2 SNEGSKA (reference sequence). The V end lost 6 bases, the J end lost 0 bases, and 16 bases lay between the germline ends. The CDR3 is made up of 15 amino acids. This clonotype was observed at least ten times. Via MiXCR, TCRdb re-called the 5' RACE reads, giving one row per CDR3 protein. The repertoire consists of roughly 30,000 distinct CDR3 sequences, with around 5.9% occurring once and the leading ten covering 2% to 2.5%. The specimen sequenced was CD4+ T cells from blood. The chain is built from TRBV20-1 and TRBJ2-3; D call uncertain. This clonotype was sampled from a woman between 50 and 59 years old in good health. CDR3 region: CSATALRLSTDTQYF. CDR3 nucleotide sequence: TGCAGTGCGACTGCACTCCGACTTAGCACAGATACGCAGTATTTT.